A single TCR beta chain is shown here with its context. What it binds is unknown. This sample is part of a study of OX40 agonist ivuxolimab in advanced cancers. Points from the study as a whole: The antigens recognized by the expanded peripheral T cells, that is their antigen specificity, were not determined.

Method: immunoSEQ multiplex PCR; TCRdb's copy keeps in-frame clones and lacks some. The sample holds 25,000 to 35,000 clones, roughly 84% seen once. V gave up 4 bases and J gave up 7 bases, with 11 bases separating them. The CDR3 sequence is 13 residues long. Germline V gives CDR1 LNHDA, CDR2 SQIVND (reference sequence). J is TRBJ1-5 and V is TRBV19; D ambiguous. The clonotype comes from an adult with an advanced solid tumor such as melanoma, head and neck, liver or kidney cancer. The specimen comprised CD4+ or CD8+ T cells sorted from blood, sampled in a trial of the OX40 agonist ivuxolimab. CDR3 amino acids: CASSKGFGQPQHF. The CDR3 region has the DNA TGTGCCAGTAGTAAGGGATTTGGGCAGCCCCAGCATTTT. The variable domain in full, completed from reference TRBV19 and TRBJ1-5, reads DGGITQSPKYLFRKEGQNVTLSCEQNLNHDAMYWYRQDPGQGLRLIYYSQIVNDFQKGDIAEGYSVSREKKESFPLTVTSAQKNPTAFYLCASSKGFGQPQHFGDGTRLSIL.